This T cell receptor (beta chain) appears in the sequencing data of a study of blood T cell repertoires in COVID-19. This CDR3 region has 17 residues. Per germline, CDR1 LGHDT and CDR2 YNNKEL (reference sequence). With 4 bases removed from V and 3 bases from J, the gap between germline ends came to 19 bases. This table comes from immunoSEQ multiplex PCR, and its TCRdb copy is limited to in-frame clones, with some not included. There are 100,000 to 150,000 clones in the sample; 70% to 75% occur only once, and more than 5.5% lies in the top ten. This TCR was recovered from a man between 60 and 75 years old with acute or convalescent COVID-19. Sample: peripheral blood. The chain recombines TRBV3-1 (or the pseudogene TRBV3-2) with TRBJ2-1, with D tentatively TRBD1 (6 bases). CDR3 loop: CASSLNPPGHRYNEQFF. In DNA, the CDR3 is TGTGCCAGCAGCCTAAACCCACCGGGACATCGCTACAATGAGCAGTTCTTC.